The T cell receptor beta chain described here comes from a study of beta chain features in type 1 diabetes. Findings of the study overall: Type 1 diabetes patients had TCRB CDR3s that were shorter (moderately but significantly so) in all four CD4+ subsets.

This clone occurred a few times. Its antigen is not identified. Isolated RNA was reverse transcribed in full, so expressed TCRB transcripts were sequenced. Generated by immunoSEQ multiplex PCR, the TCRdb table keeps only in-frame clones and is missing some. The table has more than 250,000 clones, roughly a quarter seen once. From germline, CDR1 is LNHDA and CDR2 SQIVND (reference sequence). This CDR3 is 15 amino acids long. J lost 4 bases, V lost 4 bases, and 7 bases had no gene match. This sequence originates from a woman aged 30 to 39 with type 1 diabetes. V is TRBV19 and J is TRBJ1-1; 9 nucleotides align to TRBD1. Sequencing used naive CD4+ T cells from blood. This chain's CDR3 is CASSTHRGQGTEAFF. In DNA, the CDR3 is TGTGCCAGTAGTACGCACAGGGGGCAAGGCACTGAAGCTTTCTTT.